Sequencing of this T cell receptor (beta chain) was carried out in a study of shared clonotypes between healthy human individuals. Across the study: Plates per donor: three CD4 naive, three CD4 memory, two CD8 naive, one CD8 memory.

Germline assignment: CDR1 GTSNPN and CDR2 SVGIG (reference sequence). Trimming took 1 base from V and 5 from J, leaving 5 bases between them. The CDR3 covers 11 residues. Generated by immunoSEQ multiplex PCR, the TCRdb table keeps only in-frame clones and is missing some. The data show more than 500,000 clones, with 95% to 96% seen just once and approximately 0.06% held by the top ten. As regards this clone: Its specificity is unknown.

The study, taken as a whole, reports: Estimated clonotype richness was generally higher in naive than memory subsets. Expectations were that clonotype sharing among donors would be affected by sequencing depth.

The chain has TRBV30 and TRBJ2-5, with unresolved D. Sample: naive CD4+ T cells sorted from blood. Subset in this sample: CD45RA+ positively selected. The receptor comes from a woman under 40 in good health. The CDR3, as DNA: TGTGCCTGGAGTGCCGGGGAGACCCAGTACTTC. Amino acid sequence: CAWSAGETQYF.